The 29 T cell receptor beta chains listed next were all sequenced from one sample in a study of T-cell memory formation after mild COVID-19. In TCRdb, the 5' RACE reads were re-called with MiXCR into one record per CDR3 protein. The table has around 310,000 distinct CDR3 sequences, 15% to 20% seen once. Sequencing was performed on PBMCs or a T cell subset sorted from them (not recorded which). The receptors originated from a man younger than 35 who had mild COVID-19 (a few samples of this study predate the infection). Cell type and time point are not known.

This clonotype was recorded at least ten times. The chain carries TRBV20-1 and TRBJ1-2, with D tentatively TRBD1 (6 bases). Per the germline V gene, CDR1 is DFQATT and CDR2 is SNEGSKA (reference sequence). This CDR3 is built from 13 residues. V lost 0 bases to trimming and J lost 4 bases, with 9 bases between them. The CDR3 sequence: CSARDQGSYGYTF. The CDR3 DNA is TGCAGTGCTAGAGATCAGGGGTCCTATGGCTACACCTTC.

The chain has TRBV7-2 and TRBJ2-4; D remains ambiguous. Trimming shortened V by 5 bases and J by 1 base, and 18 bases separated the two germline ends. Germline V gives CDR1 SGHTA, CDR2 FQGNSA. This CDR3 spans 17 amino acids. The CDR3 DNA is TGTGCCAGCAGCCCGGGCGGATACCAGTGGGCCAAAAACATTCAGTACTTC. Translated: CASSPGGYQWAKNIQYF.

The chain combines TRBV5-6 with TRBJ1-6; 11 bases line up with TRBD1. The CDR3 extends over 16 amino acids. Looked up from germline, CDR1 is SGHDT and CDR2 is YYEEEE. V lost 4 bases and J lost 9; bases outside the gene matches: 9. The CDR3 spells CASSEPGTGGSSPLHF. CDR3 in DNA: TGTGCCAGCAGCGAACCCGGGACAGGGGGTAGTTCACCCCTCCACTTT. Filled out from reference TRBV5-6 and TRBJ1-6, the complete variable domain reads DAGVTQSPTHLIKTRGQQVTLRCSPKSGHDTVSWYQQALGQGPQFIFQYYEEEERQRGNFPDRFSGHQFPNYSSELNVNALLLGDSALYLCASSEPGTGGSSPLHFGNGTRLTVT.

The chain couples TRBV6-2 or TRBV6-3 to TRBJ2-3; 8 nucleotides line up with TRBD2. The CDR3 has 16 residues. With V trimmed by 1 base and J by 2 bases, 5 bases remained unmatched. The germline CDR1 and CDR2 sequences are MNHEY and SVGEGT. CDR3 loop: CASSYYPAGATDTQYF. The CDR3 DNA is TGTGCCAGCAGTTACTACCCAGCGGGGGCCACAGATACGCAGTATTTT.

This clonotype has only a few counts. The J gene is TRBJ2-5, the V gene TRBV5-1, with D maybe TRBD1 (5 bases). The germline V gene has CDR1 SGHRS and CDR2 YFSETQ. CDR3 size: 14 residues. Trimming left V 4 bases short and J 5 bases short, with 15 bases between. CDR3 amino acids: CASSQQAGSETQYF. CDR3 in DNA: TGCGCCAGCAGCCAGCAGGCAGGGTCGGAGACCCAGTACTTC.

This clonotype was picked up one time. The chain links TRBV6-5 to TRBJ1-2; weak D call: TRBD1 (6 bases). Germline V gene sequence: CDR1 MNHEY, CDR2 SVGAGI. The CDR3 contains 14 residues. V was pared by 2 bases and J by 2 bases, with 9 bases between. The CDR3 spells CASSYGQGNYGYTF. CDR3 nucleotide sequence: TGTGCCAGCAGTTACGGGCAGGGGAACTATGGCTACACCTTC.

This clonotype was recorded a few times. The rearrangement uses TRBV10-2 and TRBJ2-7; TRBD1 agrees at 8 bases. The V and J ends lost 0 bases and 0 bases, in that order; junction bases with no gene match: 7. Germline V gene sequence: CDR1 WSHSY, CDR2 SAAADI. The CDR3 contains 17 residues. CDR3 sequence: CASSESVEGQGSYEQYV. Here the CDR3 DNA reads TGCGCCAGCAGTGAGTCAGTCGAAGGACAGGGCTCCTACGAGCAGTACGTC.

This chain links TRBV6-4 with TRBJ1-5; the D gene is possibly TRBD1 (5 bases). This CDR3 comprises 13 residues. V dropped 5 bases and J dropped 5 bases, with 10 bases sitting between them. Germline V gene sequence: CDR1 MRHNA, CDR2 SNTAGT. CDR3 in amino acids: CASSRQLDQPQHF. DNA of the CDR3: TGTGCCAGCAGTAGACAGCTGGATCAGCCCCAGCATTTT.

The V gene is TRBV10-2, the J gene TRBJ2-2; TRBD2 aligns across 12 bases. V was pared by 4 bases and J by 5 bases, with 11 bases of the junction left unmatched. This CDR3 is 18 amino acids long. Germline values: CDR1 WSHSY, CDR2 SAAADI. In DNA form, the CDR3 reads TGCGCCAGCAGTGCTCAGACTAGCGGGGGTTTTCGAACCGGGGAGCTGTTTTTT. Translating it yields CASSAQTSGGFRTGELFF.

There are a few counts of this clonotype. The chain is built from TRBV5-1 and TRBJ1-1; D unclear. The CDR3 length is 14 residues. Germline lookup yields CDR1 SGHRS and CDR2 YFSETQ. Trimming shortened V by 3 bases and J by 5 bases, and 14 bases separated the two germline ends. CDR3 in amino acids: CASSSRPEGTEAFF. CDR3 sequence (DNA): TGCGCCAGCAGCTCCCGGCCGGAAGGGACTGAAGCTTTCTTT.

This clonotype came up a few times. V gene TRBV6-6 combines with J gene TRBJ1-2; D unclear. From germline, CDR1 is MNHNY and CDR2 SVGAGI (reference sequence). This CDR3 has 11 amino acids. V gave up 4 bases and J gave up 10 bases, with 10 bases separating them. The DNA of the CDR3 is TGTGCCAGCAGTTTAGCCAATTACTACACCTTC. It codes for CASSLANYYTF.

This clonotype occurred a few times. V and J are TRBV19 and TRBJ1-5, with 7 bases fitting TRBD1. The trim removed 5 bases at V and 4 bases at J, leaving 5 bases unmatched. From germline, CDR1 is LNHDA and CDR2 SQIVND (reference sequence). CDR3 size: 14 residues. The CDR3 spells CASSPPTGNQPQHF. CDR3 DNA: TGTGCCAGTAGTCCCCCGACAGGGAATCAGCCCCAGCATTTT.

This clonotype was counted between two and nine times. The V call is TRBV9, the J call TRBJ2-7; D possibly uses TRBD1 or TRBD2 (5 bases each). The CDR3 totals 12 residues. CDR1 is SGDLS and CDR2 is YYNGEE in the germline V gene. Trimming removed 3 bases at V and 4 bases at J, with 8 bases between. CDR3 in DNA: TGTGCCAGCAGCGCCGAGGGGTACGAGCAGTACTTC. It specifies CASSAEGYEQYF.

This clonotype occurred many times. The chain carries TRBV4-2 and TRBJ2-1; D gene uncertain. Deletions cut 1 base from V and 6 bases from J, with 7 bases between. The CDR3 is made up of 13 amino acids. CDR1 and CDR2 (germline): LGHNA, YNFKEQ. In DNA form, the CDR3 reads TGTGCCAGCAGCCAAGTCTCCGGCAATGAGCAGTTCTTC. Translating it yields CASSQVSGNEQFF.

The chain couples TRBV7-2 to TRBJ2-5; D ambiguous. The V end lost 1 base, the J end lost 3 bases, and 9 bases lay between the germline ends. Per the germline V gene, CDR1 is SGHTA and CDR2 is FQGNSA. This CDR3 region has 14 residues. The CDR3 loop is CASSLVGYEETQYF. Here the CDR3 DNA reads TGTGCCAGCAGCTTAGTGGGCTACGAAGAGACCCAGTACTTC.

This chain links TRBV4-1 with TRBJ2-1, with 7 bases matching TRBD1. J lost 7 bases, V lost 1 base, and 13 bases had no gene match. Per the germline V gene, CDR1 is MGHRA and CDR2 is YSYEKL. The CDR3 spans 17 residues. The CDR3 spells CASSQAPGQTTRNEQFF. Written as DNA, the CDR3 is TGCGCCAGCAGCCAAGCCCCGGGACAGACTACACGTAATGAGCAGTTCTTC.

There are a few counts of this clonotype. The V gene is TRBV29-1, the J gene TRBJ2-5; D call uncertain. CDR3 size: 13 residues. The germline V gene has CDR1 SQVTM and CDR2 ANQGSEA. With 0 bases removed from V and 5 bases from J, the gap between germline ends came to 10 bases. In nucleotides, the CDR3 is TGCAGCGTTGAAGATGTGGGTTTGGAGACCCAGTACTTC. Its translation is CSVEDVGLETQYF.

This clonotype was seen a few times. This rearrangement joins TRBV27 to TRBJ2-7; D ambiguous. Germline V gene lookup returns CDR1 MNHEY and CDR2 SMNVEV (reference sequence). The CDR3 length is 13 residues. The germline V and J ends were trimmed by 5 bases and 7 bases, with 15 bases remaining between them. CDR3 sequence (DNA): TGTGCCAGCAGTCGGTGGACGCCCTGTGAGCAGTACGTC. Translating it yields CASSRWTPCEQYV.

The chain links TRBV4-2 to TRBJ2-5; 9 bases are shared with TRBD1. Losses at the gene ends were 1 base for V and 5 bases for J; bases not matched to a gene: 5. CDR3 length: 15 residues. The germline V gene has CDR1 LGHNA and CDR2 YNFKEQ. CDR3 sequence reads: CASSQGGTGFETQYF. CDR3 nucleotides: TGTGCCAGCAGCCAAGGGGGGACAGGGTTTGAGACCCAGTACTTC.

CDR3 nucleotide sequence: TGTGCCAGCAGATTATTACGGGGGGCTGGTGAAAAACTGTTTTTT. Translation: CASRLLRGAGEKLFF. The chain carries TRBV11-2 and TRBJ1-4; maybe TRBD1 (6 bases). The CDR3 is made up of 15 amino acids. V lost 6 bases, J lost 7 bases, and 18 bases lay in between. The germline gives CDR1 SGHAT, CDR2 FQNNGV.

This clonotype was detected only a few times. The CDR3 DNA follows: TGCAGTGCTAGAGATGGGTCCCCAGATACGCAGTATTTT. It specifies CSARDGSPDTQYF. V and J are TRBV20-1 and TRBJ2-3; D call uncertain. The CDR3 is 13 residues long. Between the trimmed V and J ends, which lost 0 bases and 4 bases, there was a span of 8 bases. CDR1 and CDR2 from the germline V gene are DFQATT and SNEGSKA (reference sequence).

This clonotype was seen a handful of times. This chain uses TRBV7-9 with TRBJ1-4; D may be TRBD1 (5 bases). V shed 5 bases and J shed 8 bases, with 9 bases lying between them. CDR1 is SEHNR and CDR2 is FQNEAQ in the germline V gene (reference sequence). The CDR3 extends over 12 amino acids. CDR3 loop: CASSGAREKLFF. DNA for the CDR3: TGTGCCAGCAGCGGGGCTAGAGAAAAACTGTTTTTT.

In this sample, this clonotype turned up many times. The chain joins TRBV14 to TRBJ2-3; perhaps TRBD2 as D (5 bases). This CDR3 is 13 amino acids long. V dropped 0 bases and J dropped 10 bases, with 11 bases sitting between them. Germline loops: CDR1 SGHDN, CDR2 FVKESK. The DNA for the CDR3 is TGTGCCAGCAGCCAAGATTGGACGGGATCGCAGTATTTT. This encodes CASSQDWTGSQYF.

This clonotype was seen a few times. The genes are TRBV6-2 or TRBV6-3 and TRBJ2-5, with D perhaps TRBD1 or TRBD2 (5 bases each). The CDR3 loop spans 15 amino acids. The germline V gene encodes CDR1 MNHEY and CDR2 SVGEGT. The germline V and J ends were trimmed by 2 bases and 7 bases, with 17 bases remaining between them. The CDR3 reads CASSYKGRAQRTQYF. The CDR3 DNA follows: TGTGCCAGCAGTTACAAGGGACGGGCCCAGCGGACCCAGTACTTC.

V and J are TRBV7-9 and TRBJ2-1; D possibly matches TRBD1 or TRBD2 (5 bases each). CDR1 is SEHNR, CDR2 FQNEAQ, per germline (reference sequence). Trimming removed 6 bases from V and 8 bases from J, with 20 bases in between. CDR3 length: 15 residues. The chain's CDR3 is CASRPGQDLWDEQFF. The DNA of the CDR3 is TGTGCCAGCAGGCCGGGGCAGGATCTCTGGGATGAGCAGTTCTTC.

There are a few counts of this clonotype. The gene calls are TRBV4-2 and TRBJ2-7; 7 positions match TRBD1. The CDR3 is 14 residues long. The ends lost 3 bases at V and 3 bases at J; junction bases unmatched: 5. Germline CDR1 is LGHNA and CDR2 is YNFKEQ. The CDR3 region is CASSQYTGVYEQYF. CDR3 DNA: TGTGCCAGCAGCCAGTATACAGGGGTCTACGAGCAGTACTTC.

The chain is built from TRBV6-6 and TRBJ1-3; no firm D call. Trimming cost V 6 bases and J 0 bases, with 9 bases left between them. The CDR3 covers 14 residues. Germline lookup yields CDR1 MNHNY and CDR2 SVGAGI (reference sequence). CDR3 protein: CASRRRDSGNTIYF. The DNA for the CDR3 is TGTGCCAGCAGGCGGCGGGACTCTGGAAACACCATATATTTT.

This sequence joins TRBV4-2 and TRBJ2-3, with 11 bases fitting TRBD2. The junction had 6 bases not matched to a gene; V was cut back by 3 bases and J by 1 base. In germline, CDR1 is LGHNA, CDR2 YNFKEQ. This CDR3 region has 17 residues. The CDR3 region has the DNA TGTGCCAGCAGCCACCTTCTTAGCGGGGGGGGCACAGATACGCAGTATTTT. Protein product: CASSHLLSGGGTDTQYF.

This clonotype turned up a few times. The chain couples TRBV10-3 to TRBJ2-7, with D perhaps TRBD1 or TRBD2 (6 bases each). The V and J ends lost 0 bases and 4 bases respectively, with 19 bases between them. The germline V gene has CDR1 ENHRY and CDR2 SYGVKD. This CDR3 region has 17 residues. CDR3 sequence (DNA): TGTGCCATCAGTGAGTCTGGGGTGGATAGGGGGAGGTACGAGCAGTACTTC. Protein: CAISESGVDRGRYEQYF.